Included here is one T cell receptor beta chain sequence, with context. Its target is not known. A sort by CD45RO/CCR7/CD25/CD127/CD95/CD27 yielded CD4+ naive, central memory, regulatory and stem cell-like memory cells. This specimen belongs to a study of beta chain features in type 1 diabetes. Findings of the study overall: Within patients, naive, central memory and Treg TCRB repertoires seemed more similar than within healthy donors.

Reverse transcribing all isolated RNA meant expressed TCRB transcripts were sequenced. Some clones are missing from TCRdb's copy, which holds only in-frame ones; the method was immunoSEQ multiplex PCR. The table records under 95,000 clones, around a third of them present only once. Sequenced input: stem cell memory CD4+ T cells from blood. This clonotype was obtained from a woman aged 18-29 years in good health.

The CDR3 DNA is TGTGCCAGCTCACCACCCAACGCGGGAGCCTACGAGCAGTACTTC. Its protein is CASSPPNAGAYEQYF. The gene calls are TRBV18 and TRBJ2-7, with TRBD2 matching over 7 bases. Unmatched junction bases numbered 4, after V lost 0 bases and J lost 2 bases. From germline, CDR1 is KGHSH and CDR2 LQKENI. The CDR3 runs 15 residues.